This passage covers 20 T cell receptor beta chains from one sample sequenced in a study of cytomegalovirus exposure and HLA in healthy donors. Sequenced by immunoSEQ multiplex PCR; TCRdb stores in-frame clones only, minus some. The sample records 150,000 to 200,000 clones, around nine tenths being singletons. The sample comprised PBMCs. All receptors come from a woman younger than 35 in good health and CMV-seropositive.

The V and J genes are TRBV6-5 and TRBJ1-4, with TRBD1 matching 7 bases. This CDR3 comprises 15 residues. J lost 7 bases, V lost 2 bases, and 7 bases had no gene match. Germline values: CDR1 MNHEY, CDR2 SVGAGI. Here the CDR3 DNA reads TGTGCCAGCAGTTACGATACAGGGGACCGTGAAAAACTGTTTTTT. Residues: CASSYDTGDREKLFF.

CDR3 nucleotide sequence: TGTGCCAGTAGTATAGGACACAGGTCCATCTATGGCTACACCTTC. Protein product: CASSIGHRSIYGYTF. V gene TRBV19 combines with J gene TRBJ1-2, with D possibly being TRBD1 (5 bases). CDR3 size: 15 residues. Looked up from germline, CDR1 is LNHDA and CDR2 is SQIVND (reference sequence). Trimming took 1 base from V and 4 from J, leaving 13 bases between them.

The chain joins TRBV25-1 to TRBJ1-1, with unresolved D. Per the germline V gene, CDR1 is MGHDK and CDR2 is SYGVNS. This CDR3 contains 15 residues. The ends were cut back, 0 bases at V and 1 base at J, with 9 bases in the middle. CDR3 residues: CASSEYGNRNTEAFF. In DNA form, the CDR3 reads TGTGCCAGCAGTGAATATGGCAACAGGAACACTGAAGCTTTCTTT.

The chain uses TRBV14 and TRBJ1-1; no reliable D call. There are 13 residues in the CDR3. Deletions cut 3 bases from V and 2 bases from J, with 7 bases between. Germline-derived CDR1 and CDR2 are SGHDN and FVKESK. This chain's CDR3 is CASSQAENTEAFF. The CDR3 nucleotides are TGTGCCAGCAGCCAGGCAGAAAACACTGAAGCTTTCTTT.

J is TRBJ2-5 and V is TRBV14; D is perhaps TRBD2 (5 bases). This CDR3 region has 15 residues. The V end was cut by 1 base, the J end by 4 bases, with 13 bases between. In germline, CDR1 is SGHDN, CDR2 FVKESK. The CDR3 DNA is TGTGCCAGCAGCCAAGGTTATTTACGGGGAGAGACCCAGTACTTC. Translated, it gives CASSQGYLRGETQYF.

The V and J genes are TRBV28 and TRBJ1-2; D gene ambiguous. Germline-derived CDR1 and CDR2 are MDHEN and SYDVKM. The length of the CDR3 is 13 residues. Trimming removed 3 bases from V and 5 bases from J, with 10 bases in between. The CDR3 reads CASSFPAEYGYTF. CDR3 in DNA: TGTGCCAGCAGTTTCCCGGCGGAGTATGGCTACACCTTC.

The V call is TRBV5-1, the J call TRBJ2-7; no clear D gene. Per the germline V gene, CDR1 is SGHRS and CDR2 is YFSETQ. The CDR3 length is 16 residues. Deletions cut 0 bases from V and 5 bases from J, with 18 bases between. The CDR3 nucleotides read TGCGCCAGCAGCTTGGAAGTTGCAGGAAGTAACGACGAGCAGTACTTC. Protein product: CASSLEVAGSNDEQYF.

This clone was counted once. The chain is built from TRBV11-2 and TRBJ2-7; possibly TRBD1 for D (6 bases). The V gene's germline CDR1 is SGHAT and CDR2 FQNNGV. The CDR3 runs to 13 residues. V was pared by 8 bases and J by 0 bases, with 11 bases between. As DNA, the CDR3 is TGTGCCAGCCGGACAGCAAACTCCTACGAGCAGTACTTC. Amino acids: CASRTANSYEQYF. Combining the CDR3 with reference TRBV11-2 and TRBJ2-7 gives the whole variable domain EAGVAQSPRYKIIEKRQSVAFWCNPISGHATLYWYQQILGQGPKLLIQFQNNGVVDDSQLPKDRFSAERLKGVDSTLKIQPAKLEDSAVYLCASRTANSYEQYFGPGTRLTVT.

The genes are TRBV28 and TRBJ2-1; D perhaps matches TRBD2 (6 bases). This CDR3 contains 15 residues. Trimming stripped 10 bases from V and 4 bases from J, with 20 bases between. Germline V CDR1 and CDR2: MDHEN, SYDVKM. The DNA of the CDR3 is TGTGCCACCTCCGGGGGAAGCGCCGAATACAATGAGCAGTTCTTC. This gives the protein CATSGGSAEYNEQFF.

The chain employs TRBV11-2 and TRBJ2-7; D gene unclear. There are 11 residues in the CDR3. Germline CDR1 and CDR2: SGHAT and FQNNGV. The V end lost 5 bases, the J end lost 5 bases, and 7 bases lay between the germline ends. The CDR3 region has the DNA TGTGCCAGCAGCCTCTATGACGAGCAGTACTTC. It specifies CASSLYDEQYF. Full variable domain (rest looked up from reference TRBV11-2 and TRBJ2-7): EAGVAQSPRYKIIEKRQSVAFWCNPISGHATLYWYQQILGQGPKLLIQFQNNGVVDDSQLPKDRFSAERLKGVDSTLKIQPAKLEDSAVYLCASSLYDEQYFGPGTRLTVT.

This chain links TRBV28 with TRBJ1-1, with no clear D. CDR1 is MDHEN and CDR2 is SYDVKM in the germline V gene. The V and J ends lost 7 bases and 1 base respectively, with 7 bases between them. This CDR3 has 12 residues. In DNA form, the CDR3 reads TGTGCCAGCATTATCGGGAACACTGAAGCTTTCTTT. Its translation: CASIIGNTEAFF.

V gene TRBV5-4 combines with J gene TRBJ1-2; 7 bases fit TRBD1. Germline CDR1 is SGHNT and CDR2 is YYREEE (reference sequence). This CDR3 contains 15 residues. The trim removed 0 bases at V and 4 bases at J, leaving 6 bases unmatched. CDR3 DNA sequence: TGTGCCAGCAGCTTGGGTGACAGGGATTTCTATGGCTACACCTTC. Amino acids: CASSLGDRDFYGYTF.

V and J are TRBV7-2 and TRBJ2-1; D ambiguous. The germline CDR1 and CDR2 sequences are SGHTA and FQGNSA. This CDR3 spans 16 amino acids. V was pared by 2 bases and J by 0 bases, with 11 bases between. The CDR3, as DNA: TGTGCCAGCAGCTTAAGAGCGCTGAGCTCCTACAATGAGCAGTTCTTC. This translates into CASSLRALSSYNEQFF.

The rearrangement joins TRBV6-4 to TRBJ2-7, with D possibly matching TRBD2 (6 bases). The V end was cut by 4 bases, the J end by 3 bases, with 16 bases between. This CDR3 contains 15 residues. Germline V gene data show CDR1 as MRHNA and CDR2 as SNTAGT. The CDR3 is CASSGPDGGLYEQYF. CDR3 nucleotide sequence: TGTGCCAGCAGTGGTCCTGACGGGGGTCTCTACGAGCAGTACTTC.

V is TRBV19 and J is TRBJ2-1, with D possibly TRBD1 on 6 matching bases. Trimming stripped 7 bases from V and 9 bases from J, with 16 bases between. This CDR3 contains 13 residues. Germline V gene sequence: CDR1 LNHDA, CDR2 SQIVND (reference sequence). The CDR3 loop reads CASTTGFGAEQFF. For the CDR3, the DNA is TGTGCCAGTACTACAGGGTTCGGTGCTGAGCAGTTCTTC.

The chain has TRBV30 and TRBJ2-4; 9 nucleotides agree with TRBD1. The ends lost 3 bases at V and 7 bases at J; junction bases unmatched: 4. The CDR3 has 13 amino acids. Per germline, CDR1 GTSNPN and CDR2 SVGIG (reference sequence). Written as DNA, the CDR3 is TGTGCCTGGAGCCCGACAGGGGGGAACATTCAGTACTTC. Translated: CAWSPTGGNIQYF.

The V call is TRBV5-1, the J call TRBJ2-7; no reliable D call. The CDR3 covers 16 residues. Trimming removed 0 bases from V and 2 bases from J, with 15 bases in between. Germline V gene data show CDR1 as SGHRS and CDR2 as YFSETQ. In nucleotides, the CDR3 is TGCGCCAGCAGCTTGGGTGAGGCCTACCGGACCTACGAGCAGTACTTC. It yields the protein CASSLGEAYRTYEQYF.

The rearrangement links TRBV27 to TRBJ2-4; 10 bases match TRBD2. This CDR3 has 16 amino acids. Unmatched junction bases numbered 8, after V lost 3 bases and J lost 6 bases. In germline, CDR1 is MNHEY, CDR2 SMNVEV (reference sequence). The CDR3 is CASSFLGLAGGNIQYF. CDR3 DNA: TGTGCCAGCAGTTTCCTCGGATTAGCGGGAGGAAACATTCAGTACTTC.

The chain combines TRBV5-1 with TRBJ2-2; 7 bases line up with TRBD2. The germline gives CDR1 SGHRS, CDR2 YFSETQ. CDR3 length: 15 amino acids. The trim removed 7 bases at V and 0 bases at J, leaving 6 bases unmatched. In DNA, the CDR3 is TGCGCCAGCCTACCTAGCGGCGCGAACACCGGGGAGCTGTTTTTT. Translated, it gives CASLPSGANTGELFF.

The rearrangement uses TRBV7-3 and TRBJ2-1; no definite D call. The CDR3 sequence is 13 residues long. Germline V CDR1 and CDR2: SGHTA, FQGTGA. V lost 2 bases, J lost 6 bases, and 8 bases lay in between. CDR3 in DNA: TGTGCCAGCAGCTTAGTGGCAGGCAATGAGCAGTTCTTC. It is translated as CASSLVAGNEQFF.